These 28 T cell receptor beta chains came from one sample sequenced in a study of human T cells and chemical hapten exposure. MiXCR was run by TCRdb on the RACE reads, yielding one entry per CDR3 protein. The sample lists approximately 100,000 distinct CDR3 sequences, around 9.6% occurring once. Specified time point: pre-sensitization, week 0. Treatment in this sample: therapeutic diphenylcyclopropenone sensitization with weekly scalp DPC. This specimen consisted of whole blood, obtained in connection with sensitization to the hapten diphenylcyclopropenone (DPC). These receptors all stem from a woman aged 40 to 50 with alopecia areata. Some clones in this sample may be carry-over from other donors' samples.

The V and J genes are TRBV5-1 and TRBJ1-4; D is undetermined. V was trimmed by 4 bases and J by 0 bases, leaving 10 bases between them. Germline V CDR1 and CDR2: SGHRS, YFSETQ. The CDR3 runs 15 residues. This CDR3 reads CASSPTPATNEKLFF. The DNA for the CDR3 is TGCGCCAGCAGCCCGACTCCCGCAACTAATGAAAAACTGTTTTTT.

CDR3 bases: TGCAGCGTTGCCGATCGACAGTTTCAAGGTTACTTC. Its protein product is CSVADRQFQGYF. The chain is built from TRBV29-1 and TRBJ2-5; D might be TRBD1 (5 bases). CDR1 and CDR2 from the germline V gene are SQVTM and ANQGSEA. The CDR3 sequence is 12 residues long. With 4 bases removed from V and 14 bases from J, the gap between germline ends came to 20 bases.

In this sample, this clonotype turned up once. With a much larger clone just one base away, this may be a read error. The chain carries TRBV2 and TRBJ2-4; D not resolved. Per the germline V gene, CDR1 is SNHLY and CDR2 is FYNNEI. This CDR3 has 15 amino acids. This CDR3 reads CATKGSEIAKNIRYF. CDR3 DNA: TGTGCCACCAAAGGGTCGGAGATAGCCAAAAACATTCGGTACTTC.

This clonotype was counted at least ten times. V usage is TRBV5-4 and J usage is TRBJ2-3; a possible D gene is TRBD2 (6 bases). The CDR3 is 13 amino acids. Germline V gene data show CDR1 as SGHNT and CDR2 as YYREEE (reference sequence). V lost 6 bases to trimming and J lost 2 bases, with 10 bases between them. CDR3 sequence reads: CASTVDYTDTQYF. CDR3 sequence (DNA): TGTGCCAGCACCGTGGACTACACAGATACGCAGTATTTT.

The genes are TRBV6-2 or TRBV6-3 and TRBJ1-1; D gene ambiguous. With 6 bases removed from V and 4 bases from J, the gap between germline ends came to 6 bases. The germline V gene has CDR1 MNHEY and CDR2 SVGEGT. The CDR3 runs 11 residues. The CDR3 here is CASSQVTEAFF. The CDR3 DNA reads TGTGCCAGCAGCCAAGTCACTGAAGCTTTCTTT.

This clonotype was found a few times. This chain links TRBV5-1 with TRBJ2-7, with a possible D match to TRBD1 (6 bases). The CDR3 covers 12 residues. Trimming stripped 3 bases from V and 7 bases from J, with 11 bases between. Germline CDR1 is SGHRS and CDR2 is YFSETQ. The CDR3 coding sequence is TGCGCCAGCAGCTCGGACAGCTGGGAGCAGTACTTC. The encoded protein is CASSSDSWEQYF.

The sample holds many counts of this clonotype. This chain links TRBV12-3 or TRBV12-4 with TRBJ1-2; D is ambiguous. This CDR3 comprises 14 residues. V lost 3 bases and J 3 bases, leaving 11 bases between the germline ends. Written as DNA, the CDR3 is TGTGCCAGCAGTTTGTGGCCTTCAGACTATGGCTACACCTTC. The encoded protein is CASSLWPSDYGYTF.

The chain employs TRBV20-1 and TRBJ1-1; D is uncertain. In germline, CDR1 is DFQATT, CDR2 SNEGSKA (reference sequence). The CDR3 covers 13 residues. Trimming shortened V by 0 bases and J by 11 bases, and 16 bases separated the two germline ends. The CDR3 region has the DNA TGCAGTGCTAGAGATAACGTAGGGTCCGGGGCTTTCTTT. Protein sequence: CSARDNVGSGAFF.

This clonotype was counted only a few times. The J gene is TRBJ2-2, the V gene TRBV12-3 or TRBV12-4; no definite D call. This CDR3 has 15 amino acids. The V gene lost 4 bases and the J gene lost 1 base, with 10 bases spanning the gap. The CDR3 loop reads CASSSLGWNTGELFF. The CDR3 DNA reads TGTGCCAGCAGTTCTTTAGGATGGAACACCGGGGAGCTGTTTTTT.

The V call is TRBV20-1, the J call TRBJ2-7, with TRBD1 identical over 7 bases. V lost 7 bases to trimming and J lost 2 bases; unmatched junction nucleotides: 11. The CDR3 length is 14 residues. Germline lookup yields CDR1 DFQATT and CDR2 SNEGSKA (reference sequence). As DNA, the CDR3 is TGCAGTGTCGCGAGGACAGGTGTGGCCTACGAGCAGTACTTC. Translated: CSVARTGVAYEQYF.

The chain has TRBV13 and TRBJ2-7, with D unresolved. The CDR3 is 14 residues long. Per the germline V gene, CDR1 is PRHDT and CDR2 is FYEKMQ (reference sequence). The V and J ends lost 2 bases and 0 bases respectively, with 8 bases between them. CDR3 amino acids: CASSLKPSSYEQYF. The DNA of the CDR3 is TGTGCCAGCAGCTTAAAACCCAGCTCCTACGAGCAGTACTTC.

This clonotype has more than one count but fewer than ten. J is TRBJ1-6 and V is TRBV29-1; unclear D gene. The CDR3 extends over 13 amino acids. Trimming took 4 bases from V and 4 from J, leaving 8 bases between them. Germline-derived CDR1 and CDR2 are SQVTM and ANQGSEA. The CDR3 DNA sequence: TGCAGCGTTGGGGCAGATTATAATTCACCCCTCCACTTT. Translation gives CSVGADYNSPLHF.

The table lists this clonotype with a few counts. The chain joins TRBV6-2 or TRBV6-3 to TRBJ1-1; 7 bases match TRBD1. The CDR3 spans 12 residues. V lost 6 bases and J lost 5; bases outside the gene matches: 3. Germline CDR1 and CDR2: MNHEY and SVGEGT. CDR3 sequence reads: CASSRRGTEAFF. The CDR3 coding sequence is TGTGCCAGCAGCCGCAGGGGGACTGAAGCTTTCTTT.

This clonotype was seen at least ten times. The chain is built from TRBV12-3 or TRBV12-4 and TRBJ1-6; D ambiguous. The CDR3 sequence is 13 residues long. V lost 5 bases and J lost 4, with 6 bases in between. CDR3 amino acids: CASSPTYNSPLHF. In nucleotides, the CDR3 is TGTGCCAGCAGTCCTACGTATAATTCACCCCTCCACTTT.

Concerning this clonotype: A single base separates this from a much larger clone, so it may be a read error. V is TRBV12-3 or TRBV12-4 and J is TRBJ1-3, with D unclear. The CDR3 has 11 residues. CDR3 DNA sequence: TGTGCCGGCAGTTTTCTGAACACCATATATTTT. It specifies CAGSFLNTIYF.

This clonotype was seen many times. This chain connects TRBV12-3 or TRBV12-4 to TRBJ2-5; 7 nucleotides match TRBD1. The CDR3 is made up of 13 amino acids. V lost 5 bases, J lost 1 base, and 1 base stayed unmatched. As DNA, the CDR3 is TGTGCCAGCAGTGGGACAGCCCAAGAGACCCAGTACTTC. Its translation is CASSGTAQETQYF.

The V call is TRBV10-3, the J call TRBJ2-3; 12 bases agree with TRBD2. J gave up 4 bases and V 0 bases, and 17 bases lay outside the gene matches. Per the germline V gene, CDR1 is ENHRY and CDR2 is SYGVKD. The CDR3 sequence is 21 residues long. The CDR3 DNA follows: TGTGCCATCAGTGAGTCGTTCGGGCTAGCGGGGGGGCCAAGAGGATCAGATACGCAGTATTTT. This codes for CAISESFGLAGGPRGSDTQYF.

Only a few counts were recorded for this clonotype. The genes are TRBV4-3 and TRBJ2-3, with TRBD2 as a possible D gene (5 bases). This CDR3 spans 18 amino acids. The V end was cut by 0 bases, the J end by 2 bases, with 18 bases between. Germline CDR1 LGHNA, CDR2 YSLEER. The CDR3 sequence is CASSQDGIPGSLTDTQYF. The CDR3 bases are TGCGCCAGCAGCCAAGATGGGATTCCGGGATCCCTCACAGATACGCAGTATTTT.

There are many counts of this clonotype. The chain uses TRBV11-2 and TRBJ1-6, with 7 bases lining up with TRBD1. Germline values: CDR1 SGHAT, CDR2 FQNNGV. This CDR3 contains 16 residues. The V gene end was trimmed by 4 bases and the J gene end by 8 bases; junction bases not matched to a gene: 11. CDR3 residues: CASSSFTRTGDSPLHF. The CDR3 DNA is TGTGCCAGCAGCTCGTTTACAAGGACAGGCGATTCACCCCTCCACTTT. The variable domain in full, with the rest retrieved from reference TRBV11-2 and TRBJ1-6, is EAGVAQSPRYKIIEKRQSVAFWCNPISGHATLYWYQQILGQGPKLLIQFQNNGVVDDSQLPKDRFSAERLKGVDSTLKIQPAKLEDSAVYLCASSSFTRTGDSPLHFGNGTRLTVT.

This rearrangement joins TRBV6-5 to TRBJ2-7, with 14 bases that match TRBD2. J gave up 6 bases and V 4 bases, and 5 bases lay outside the gene matches. There are 15 residues in the CDR3. In germline, CDR1 is MNHEY, CDR2 SVGAGI. The CDR3 DNA reads TGTGCCAGCAGTTCTGGACTAGCGGGGGGCTCCGAGCAGTACTTC. Its protein product is CASSSGLAGGSEQYF.

This clonotype was observed many times. This chain joins TRBV6-2 or TRBV6-3 and TRBJ1-6; D is possibly TRBD1 (5 bases). Trimming took 7 bases from V and 7 from J, leaving 17 bases between them. Germline loops: CDR1 MNHEY, CDR2 SVGEGT. CDR3 length equals 15 residues. The CDR3 protein is CASNLDSPWNSPLHF. As DNA, the CDR3 is TGTGCCAGCAACCTAGACAGCCCTTGGAATTCACCCCTCCACTTT.

This clonotype was detected a few times. This chain connects TRBV12-3 or TRBV12-4 to TRBJ1-2, with D possibly matching TRBD1 (5 bases). V was cut by 1 base and J by 8 bases, with 11 bases left in between. The CDR3 contains 13 residues. Here the CDR3 reads CASSLVQGGGYTF. The CDR3 region has the DNA TGTGCCAGCAGTTTAGTCCAGGGAGGCGGCTACACCTTC.

This clonotype was seen ten or more times. This chain joins TRBV7-9 and TRBJ1-1; D is ambiguous. The CDR3 consists of 14 residues. Germline V gene data show CDR1 as SEHNR and CDR2 as FQNEAQ (reference sequence). V was clipped by 2 bases and J by 4 bases, with 11 bases between them. Here the CDR3 DNA reads TGTGCCAGCAGCTTAATAAGGGAGGGCACTGAAGCTTTCTTT. As protein: CASSLIREGTEAFF.

The J gene is TRBJ1-1, the V gene TRBV10-3; D gene ambiguous. Germline lookup yields CDR1 ENHRY and CDR2 SYGVKD. CDR3 length equals 14 residues. Trimming removed 2 bases from V and 6 bases from J, with 13 bases in between. CDR3 amino acids: CAISELEQGPEAFF. CDR3 bases: TGTGCCATCAGTGAGCTCGAGCAAGGGCCTGAAGCTTTCTTT.

This clonotype was detected many times. CDR3 loop: CASSLGGGDEQYF. CDR3 nucleotide sequence: TGTGCCAGCAGCTTGGGGGGCGGGGACGAGCAGTACTTC. The rearrangement uses TRBV7-2 and TRBJ2-7; D may be TRBD1 or TRBD2 (6 bases each). CDR1 is SGHTA, CDR2 FQGNSA, per germline. The CDR3 sequence is 13 residues long. V was clipped by 3 bases and J by 5 bases, with 11 bases between them.

The rearrangement links TRBV3-1 to TRBJ1-1; 7 nucleotides agree with TRBD1. V lost 0 bases, J lost 5 bases, and 15 bases stayed unmatched. Per germline, CDR1 LGHDT and CDR2 YNNKEL (reference sequence). The CDR3 runs to 18 residues. CDR3 loop: CASSQDPQGVGGSTEAFF. CDR3 DNA sequence: TGTGCCAGCAGCCAAGATCCGCAGGGGGTAGGTGGGAGTACTGAAGCTTTCTTT.

This clonotype was counted ten times or more. The genes are TRBV9 and TRBJ2-3; D not certain. Trimming stripped 0 bases from V and 6 bases from J, with 11 bases between. In germline, CDR1 is SGDLS, CDR2 YYNGEE. This CDR3 is built from 14 residues. Written as DNA, the CDR3 is TGTGCCAGCAGCGTAGGTGGGCTCCCGGATACGCAGTATTTT. Protein: CASSVGGLPDTQYF. The full variable domain, its missing parts supplied by reference TRBV9 and TRBJ2-3, is DSGVTQTPKHLITATGQRVTLRCSPRSGDLSVYWYQQSLDQGLQFLIQYYNGEERAKGNILERFSAQQFPDLHSELNLSSLELGDSALYFCASSVGGLPDTQYFGPGTRLTVL.

This clonotype was recorded many times. The chain links TRBV5-1 to TRBJ2-7; D gene uncertain. Trimming took 4 bases from V and 3 from J, leaving 11 bases between them. Looked up from germline, CDR1 is SGHRS and CDR2 is YFSETQ. This CDR3 contains 13 residues. CDR3 in DNA: TGCGCCAGCAGCCCCGGGTCCGTCTACGAGCAGTACTTC. This translates into CASSPGSVYEQYF.